The rows below give T cell receptor beta chains drawn from one sample of a study of T cell repertoires in cytomegalovirus infection. TCRdb ran MiXCR on the reads and lists one entry per CDR3 protein. There are around 130,000 distinct CDR3 sequences in the sample; more than 7% occur only once, and roughly a tenth lies in the top ten. What was sequenced was PBMCs. Receptor source: a human donor in good health (CMV status not recorded). Some clones in this sample may be carry-over from other donors' samples. Each CDR3 is given with its conserved first and last residue. D genes are given only for firm matches. Where a row states a size, it is once, few, many or the class of an expanded clone; other rows omit it.

D gene: .
J gene: TRBJ1-6
clone size: many
V gene: TRBV19
CDR3 DNA: TGTGCCAGTAGTATAGGGGGAATGGCACCCCTCCACTTT
CDR3 protein: CASSIGGMAPLHF

D gene: .
J gene: TRBJ1-1
clone size: .
V gene: TRBV28
CDR3 DNA: TGTGCCAGCAGTTTCATCCAGGGACCGAGCGCTGAAGCTTTCTTT
CDR3 protein: CASSFIQGPSAEAFF

D gene: .
J gene: TRBJ1-2
clone size: .
V gene: TRBV3-1
CDR3 DNA: TGTGCCAGCAGCCAAGGGGACGGTGGCTACACCTTC
CDR3 protein: CASSQGDGGYTF

D gene: .
J gene: TRBJ2-2
clone size: many
V gene: TRBV7-2
CDR3 DNA: TGTGCCAGCAGCTTAACTCCCCGACGGTCCCGAGACACCGGGGAGCTGTTTTTT
CDR3 protein: CASSLTPRRSRDTGELFF

D gene: .
J gene: TRBJ2-1
clone size: .
V gene: TRBV19
CDR3 DNA: TGTGCCAGTATGAGGGTTCCCAATGAGCAGTTCTTC
CDR3 protein: CASMRVPNEQFF

D gene: .
J gene: TRBJ2-7
clone size: few
V gene: TRBV29-1
CDR3 DNA: TGCAGCGTTGAAGATCTAACAGGGATCGAGCAGTACTTC
CDR3 protein: CSVEDLTGIEQYF

D gene: .
J gene: TRBJ1-2
clone size: few
V gene: TRBV19
CDR3 DNA: TGTGCCAGTAGCTTCCGAGGGGCTAACTATGGCTACACCTTC
CDR3 protein: CASSFRGANYGYTF

D gene: .
J gene: TRBJ1-4
clone size: many
V gene: TRBV10-3
CDR3 DNA: TGTGCCATCAGTGAGTCGACAGCAACTAATGAAAAACTGTTTTTT
CDR3 protein: CAISESTATNEKLFF

D gene: .
J gene: TRBJ1-5
clone size: .
V gene: TRBV20-1
CDR3 DNA: TGCAGTGCTTTACCTCCCCAGGGGACGGACAATCAGCCCCAGCATTTT
CDR3 protein: CSALPPQGTDNQPQHF

D gene: TRBD1
J gene: TRBJ2-7
clone size: many
V gene: TRBV7-8
CDR3 DNA: TGTGCCAGCAGCTCCTACAGGGGTCAGGACGAGCAGTACTTC
CDR3 protein: CASSSYRGQDEQYF

D gene: .
J gene: TRBJ2-7
clone size: many
V gene: TRBV19
CDR3 DNA: TGTGCCAGTTCTGGGGGGATCTACGAGCAGTACTTC
CDR3 protein: CASSGGIYEQYF

D gene: TRBD2
J gene: TRBJ2-2
clone size: many
V gene: TRBV11-2
CDR3 DNA: TGTGCCAGCAGGGGACTAGCTGGGGAGCTGTTTTTT
CDR3 protein: CASRGLAGELFF

D gene: .
J gene: TRBJ1-4
clone size: .
V gene: TRBV28
CDR3 DNA: TGTGCCAGCAGTTTTCGGCCGGACGCGGCTAATGAAAAACTGTTTTTT
CDR3 protein: CASSFRPDAANEKLFF

D gene: .
J gene: TRBJ1-3
clone size: .
V gene: TRBV20-1
CDR3 DNA: TGCGGTGCTAGTGCAATATGGGGGGACAACTCTGGAAACACCATATATTTT
CDR3 protein: CGASAIWGDNSGNTIYF

D gene: TRBD2
J gene: TRBJ2-7
clone size: once
V gene: TRBV10-3
CDR3 DNA: TGTGCCATCAGAACTAGCGGGGGGTCCTACGAGCAGTACTTC
CDR3 protein: CAIRTSGGSYEQYF

D gene: .
J gene: TRBJ1-5
clone size: many
V gene: TRBV28
CDR3 DNA: TGTGCCAGCAGTTTTGCATCCTACCAGTTTAATCAGCCCCAGCATTTT
CDR3 protein: CASSFASYQFNQPQHF

D gene: .
J gene: TRBJ1-1
clone size: many
V gene: TRBV9
CDR3 DNA: TGTGCCAGCAGCGGGCCTTGGGACACTGAAGCTTTCTTT
CDR3 protein: CASSGPWDTEAFF